The clone carrying this T cell receptor beta chain was seen only once. Its target is unknown. Time point given: week 47, end of study. Mutant IDH1 20-mer peptide, at 300 ug, made up each vaccine dose, with topical imiquimod. Eight vaccinations reached patients in weeks 1, 3, 5, 7, 11, 15, 19 and 23. Some clones are missing from TCRdb's copy, which holds only in-frame ones; the method was immunoSEQ multiplex PCR. The repertoire consists of 25,000 to 35,000 clones, with roughly 80% occurring once and the leading ten covering around 28%. This sample was taken from a study of a mutant IDH1 vaccine in newly diagnosed glioma. Study-level information: Vaccines began 4-6 weeks after radiotherapy alone, or with temozolomide cycles.

Study-level points and caveats: Pseudoprogression showed no apparent link to changes in top peripheral T cell clonotypes.

J lost 6 bases, V lost 4 bases, and 12 bases had no gene match. Germline V gene sequence: CDR1 SGHNT, CDR2 YYREEE (reference sequence). The CDR3 runs to 16 residues. V is TRBV5-4 and J is TRBJ2-2; 7 nucleotides match TRBD1. The sequence came from a man aged 25 to 40 with glioma. Here the sequenced sample was PBMCs, taken from a glioma patient whose treatment included an IDH1 peptide vaccine. CDR3 coding DNA: TGTGCCAGCAGCCCCCCGGACAGGTTTGAGTCCGGGGAGCTGTTTTTT. Translated, it gives CASSPPDRFESGELFF.